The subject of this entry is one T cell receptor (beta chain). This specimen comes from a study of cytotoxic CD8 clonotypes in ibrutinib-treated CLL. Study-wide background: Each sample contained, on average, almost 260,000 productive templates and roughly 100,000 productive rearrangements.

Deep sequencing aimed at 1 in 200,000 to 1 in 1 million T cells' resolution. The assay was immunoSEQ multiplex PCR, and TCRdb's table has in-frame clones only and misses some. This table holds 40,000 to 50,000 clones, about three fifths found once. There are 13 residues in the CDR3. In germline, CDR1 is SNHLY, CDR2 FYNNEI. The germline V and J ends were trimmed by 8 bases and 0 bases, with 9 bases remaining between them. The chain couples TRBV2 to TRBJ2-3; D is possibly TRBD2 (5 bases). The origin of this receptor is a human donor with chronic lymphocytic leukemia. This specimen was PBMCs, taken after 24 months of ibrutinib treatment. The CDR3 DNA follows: TGTGCCAGCGGCAAGCGGAGCACAGATACGCAGTATTTT. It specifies CASGKRSTDTQYF.